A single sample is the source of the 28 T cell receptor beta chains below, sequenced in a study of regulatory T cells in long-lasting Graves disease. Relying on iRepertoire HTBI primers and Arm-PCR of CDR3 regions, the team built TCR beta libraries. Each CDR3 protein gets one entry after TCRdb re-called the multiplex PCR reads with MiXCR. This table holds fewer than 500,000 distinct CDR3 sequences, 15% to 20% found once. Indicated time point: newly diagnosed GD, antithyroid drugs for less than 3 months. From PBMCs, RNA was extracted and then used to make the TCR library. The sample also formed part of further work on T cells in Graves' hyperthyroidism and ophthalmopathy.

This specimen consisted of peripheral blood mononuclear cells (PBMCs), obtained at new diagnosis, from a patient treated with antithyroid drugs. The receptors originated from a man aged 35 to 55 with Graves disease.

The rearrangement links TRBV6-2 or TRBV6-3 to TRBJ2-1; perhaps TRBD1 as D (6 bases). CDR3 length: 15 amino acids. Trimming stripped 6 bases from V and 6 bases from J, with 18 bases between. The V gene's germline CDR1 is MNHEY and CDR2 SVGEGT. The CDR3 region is CASRNPGAASNEQFF. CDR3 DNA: TGTGCCAGCAGAAATCCAGGGGCCGCCTCCAATGAGCAGTTCTTC.

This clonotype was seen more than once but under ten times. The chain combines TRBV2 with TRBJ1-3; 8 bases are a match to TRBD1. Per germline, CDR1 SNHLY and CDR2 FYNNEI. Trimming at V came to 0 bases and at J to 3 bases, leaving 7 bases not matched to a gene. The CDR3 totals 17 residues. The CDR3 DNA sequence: TGTGCCAGCAGTGAAGCTAGGACAGGGAAAGGTGGAAACACCATATATTTT. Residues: CASSEARTGKGGNTIYF.

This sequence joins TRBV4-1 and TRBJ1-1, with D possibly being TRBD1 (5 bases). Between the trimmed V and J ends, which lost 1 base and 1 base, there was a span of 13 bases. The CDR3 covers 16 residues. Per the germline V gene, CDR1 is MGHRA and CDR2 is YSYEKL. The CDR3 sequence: CASSQAWAGRNTEAFF. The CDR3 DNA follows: TGCGCCAGCAGCCAAGCGTGGGCAGGGAGGAACACTGAAGCTTTCTTT.

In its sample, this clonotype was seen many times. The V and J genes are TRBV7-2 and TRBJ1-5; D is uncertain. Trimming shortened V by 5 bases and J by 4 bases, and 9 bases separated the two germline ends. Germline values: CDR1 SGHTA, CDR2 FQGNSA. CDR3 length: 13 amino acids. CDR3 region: CASSLMANQPQHF. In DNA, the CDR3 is TGTGCCAGCAGCCTAATGGCAAATCAGCCCCAGCATTTT.

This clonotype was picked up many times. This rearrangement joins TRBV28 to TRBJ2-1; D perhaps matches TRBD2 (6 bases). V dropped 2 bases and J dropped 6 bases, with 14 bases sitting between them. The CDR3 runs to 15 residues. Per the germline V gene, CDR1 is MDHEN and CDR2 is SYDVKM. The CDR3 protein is CASSLRLPGGNEQFF. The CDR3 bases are TGTGCCAGCAGTTTAAGACTGCCCGGGGGCAATGAGCAGTTCTTC.

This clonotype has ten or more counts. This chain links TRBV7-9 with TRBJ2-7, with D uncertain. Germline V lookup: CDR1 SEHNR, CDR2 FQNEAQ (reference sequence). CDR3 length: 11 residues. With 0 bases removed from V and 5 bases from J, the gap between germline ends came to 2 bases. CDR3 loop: CASSLANEQYF. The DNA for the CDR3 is TGTGCCAGCAGCTTAGCCAACGAGCAGTACTTC.

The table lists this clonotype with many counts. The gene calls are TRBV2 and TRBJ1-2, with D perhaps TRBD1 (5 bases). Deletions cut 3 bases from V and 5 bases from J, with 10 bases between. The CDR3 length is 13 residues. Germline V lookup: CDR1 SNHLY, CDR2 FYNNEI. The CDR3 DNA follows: TGTGCCAGCAGTGATCTCAGGGAGTATGGCTACACCTTC. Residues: CASSDLREYGYTF.

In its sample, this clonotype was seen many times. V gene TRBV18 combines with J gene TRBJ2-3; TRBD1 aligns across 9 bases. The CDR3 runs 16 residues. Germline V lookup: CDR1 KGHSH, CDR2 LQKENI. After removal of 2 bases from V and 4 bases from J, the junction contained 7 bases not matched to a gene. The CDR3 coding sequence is TGTGCCAGCTCACCATTGGACAGGGGCTCCCCAGATACGCAGTATTTT. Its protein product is CASSPLDRGSPDTQYF.

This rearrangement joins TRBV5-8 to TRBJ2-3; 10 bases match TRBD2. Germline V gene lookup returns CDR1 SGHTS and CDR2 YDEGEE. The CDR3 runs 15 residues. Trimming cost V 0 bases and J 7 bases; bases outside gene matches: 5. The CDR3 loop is CASSLELAGRHTQYF. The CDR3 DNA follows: TGTGCCAGCAGCTTGGAACTAGCGGGAAGGCATACGCAGTATTTT.

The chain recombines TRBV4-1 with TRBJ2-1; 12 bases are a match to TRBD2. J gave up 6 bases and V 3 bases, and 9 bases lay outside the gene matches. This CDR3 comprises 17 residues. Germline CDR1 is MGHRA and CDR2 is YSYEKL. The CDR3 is CASSQFLAGGLGNEQFF. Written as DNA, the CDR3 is TGCGCCAGCAGCCAGTTTCTAGCGGGAGGGTTAGGCAATGAGCAGTTCTTC.

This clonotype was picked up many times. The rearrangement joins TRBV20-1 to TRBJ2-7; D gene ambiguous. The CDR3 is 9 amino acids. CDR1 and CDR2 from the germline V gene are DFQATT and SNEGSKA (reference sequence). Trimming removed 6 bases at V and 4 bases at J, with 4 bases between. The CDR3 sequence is CSAPYEQYF. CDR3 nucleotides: TGCAGTGCCCCTTACGAGCAGTACTTC.

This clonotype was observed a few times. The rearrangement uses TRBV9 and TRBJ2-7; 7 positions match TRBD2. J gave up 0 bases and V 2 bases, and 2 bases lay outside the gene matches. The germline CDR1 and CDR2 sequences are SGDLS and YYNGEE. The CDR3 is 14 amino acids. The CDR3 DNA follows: TGTGCCAGCAGCGTTGGGACTACCTCCTACGAGCAGTACTTC. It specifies CASSVGTTSYEQYF. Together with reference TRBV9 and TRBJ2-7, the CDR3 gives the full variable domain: DSGVTQTPKHLITATGQRVTLRCSPRSGDLSVYWYQQSLDQGLQFLIQYYNGEERAKGNILERFSAQQFPDLHSELNLSSLELGDSALYFCASSVGTTSYEQYFGPGTRLTVT.

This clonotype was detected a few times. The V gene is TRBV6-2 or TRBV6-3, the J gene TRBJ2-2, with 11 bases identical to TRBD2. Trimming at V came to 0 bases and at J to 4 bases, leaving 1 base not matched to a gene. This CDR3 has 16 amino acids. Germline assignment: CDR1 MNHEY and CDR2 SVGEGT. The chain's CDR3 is CASSYSSGRVTGELFF. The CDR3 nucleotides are TGTGCCAGCAGTTACTCTAGCGGGAGGGTCACCGGGGAGCTGTTTTTT.

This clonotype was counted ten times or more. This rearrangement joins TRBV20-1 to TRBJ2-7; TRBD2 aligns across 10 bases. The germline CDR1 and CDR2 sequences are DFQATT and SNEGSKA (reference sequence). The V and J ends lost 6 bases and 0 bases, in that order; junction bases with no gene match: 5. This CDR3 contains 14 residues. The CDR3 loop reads CSAKSSGSSYEQYF. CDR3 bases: TGCAGTGCGAAATCTAGCGGGAGCTCCTACGAGCAGTACTTC.

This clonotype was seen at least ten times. CDR3 region: CSAARNQETQYF. In nucleotides, the CDR3 is TGCAGTGCGGCACGGAACCAAGAGACCCAGTACTTC. The V call is TRBV20-1, the J call TRBJ2-5, with D unresolved. Germline CDR1 is DFQATT and CDR2 is SNEGSKA (reference sequence). The V end was cut by 6 bases, the J end by 0 bases, with 8 bases between. The CDR3 has 12 amino acids.

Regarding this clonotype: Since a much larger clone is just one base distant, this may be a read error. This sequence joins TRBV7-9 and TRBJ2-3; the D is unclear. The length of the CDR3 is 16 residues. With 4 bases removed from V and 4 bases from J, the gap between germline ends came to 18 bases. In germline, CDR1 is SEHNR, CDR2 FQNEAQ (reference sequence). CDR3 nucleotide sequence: TGTGCCAGCAGCTCAGAAGGATCGTTGTGGGCAGATACGCAGTATTTT. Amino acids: CASSSEGSLWADTQYF. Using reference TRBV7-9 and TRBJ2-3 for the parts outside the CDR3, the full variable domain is DTGVSQNPRHKITKRGQNVTFRCDPISEHNRLYWYRQTLGQGPEFLTYFQNEAQLEKSRLLSDRFSAERPKGSFSTLEIQRTEQGDSAMYLCASSSEGSLWADTQYFGPGTRLTVL.

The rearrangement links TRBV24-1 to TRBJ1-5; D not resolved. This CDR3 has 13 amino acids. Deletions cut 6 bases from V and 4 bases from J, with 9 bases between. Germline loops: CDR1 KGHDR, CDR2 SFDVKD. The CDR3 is CATSPGGNQPQHF. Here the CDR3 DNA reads TGTGCCACCAGTCCGGGAGGGAATCAGCCCCAGCATTTT.

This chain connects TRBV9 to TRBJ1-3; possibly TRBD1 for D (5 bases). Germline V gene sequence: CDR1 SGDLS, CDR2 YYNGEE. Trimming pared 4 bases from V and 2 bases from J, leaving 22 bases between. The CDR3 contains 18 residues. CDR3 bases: TGTGCCAGCAGCAGTAGATGGGGGGGTGAACTGGCTGGAAACACCATATATTTT. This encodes CASSSRWGGELAGNTIYF.

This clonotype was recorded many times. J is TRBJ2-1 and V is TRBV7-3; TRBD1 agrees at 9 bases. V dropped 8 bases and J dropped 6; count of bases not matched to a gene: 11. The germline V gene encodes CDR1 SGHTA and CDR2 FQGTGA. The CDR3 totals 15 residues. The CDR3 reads CASSRVGQGGNEQFF. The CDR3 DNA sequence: TGTGCCAGCTCAAGAGTGGGACAGGGAGGCAATGAGCAGTTCTTC.

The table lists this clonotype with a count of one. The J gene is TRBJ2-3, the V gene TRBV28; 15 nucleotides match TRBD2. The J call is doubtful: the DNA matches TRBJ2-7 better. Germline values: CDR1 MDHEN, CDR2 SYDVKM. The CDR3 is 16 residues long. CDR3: CASSLRAGLAGGEQYF. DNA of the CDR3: TGTGCCAGCAGTTTGCGGGCGGGACTAGCGGGAGGCGAGCAGTACTTC.

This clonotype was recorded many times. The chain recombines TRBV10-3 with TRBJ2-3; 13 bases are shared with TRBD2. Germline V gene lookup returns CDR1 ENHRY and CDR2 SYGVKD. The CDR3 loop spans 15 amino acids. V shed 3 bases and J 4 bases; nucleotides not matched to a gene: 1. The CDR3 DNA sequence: TGTGCCATCAGTGAAGGACTAGCGGGAGCAGATACGCAGTATTTT. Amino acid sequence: CAISEGLAGADTQYF.

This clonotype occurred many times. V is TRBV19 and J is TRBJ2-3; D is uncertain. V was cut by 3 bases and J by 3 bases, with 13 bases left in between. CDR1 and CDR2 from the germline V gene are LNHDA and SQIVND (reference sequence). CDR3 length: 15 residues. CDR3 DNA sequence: TGTGCCAGTAGTATCACAAAGATGGGGACAGATACGCAGTATTTT. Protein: CASSITKMGTDTQYF.

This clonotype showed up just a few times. CDR3 protein: CASTISGNTIYF. DNA of the CDR3: TGTGCCAGCACCATCTCTGGAAACACCATATATTTT. This rearrangement joins TRBV12-3 or TRBV12-4 to TRBJ1-3; no clear D. V was shortened by 7 bases and J by 0 bases, with 4 bases between the two germline ends. The CDR3 has 12 residues.

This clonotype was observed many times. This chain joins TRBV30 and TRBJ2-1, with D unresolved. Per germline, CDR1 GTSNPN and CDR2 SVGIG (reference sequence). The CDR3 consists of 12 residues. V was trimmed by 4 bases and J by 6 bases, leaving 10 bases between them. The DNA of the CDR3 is TGTGCCTGGACCCGACTCGTCAATGAGCAGTTCTTC. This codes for CAWTRLVNEQFF.

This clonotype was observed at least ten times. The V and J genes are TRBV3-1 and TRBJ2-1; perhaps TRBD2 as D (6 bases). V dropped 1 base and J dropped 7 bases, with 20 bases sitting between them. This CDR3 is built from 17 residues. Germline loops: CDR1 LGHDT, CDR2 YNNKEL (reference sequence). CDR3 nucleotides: TGTGCCAGCAGCCAAGTTATAGGGACTTTACTAGGGAATGAGCAGTTCTTC. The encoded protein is CASSQVIGTLLGNEQFF.

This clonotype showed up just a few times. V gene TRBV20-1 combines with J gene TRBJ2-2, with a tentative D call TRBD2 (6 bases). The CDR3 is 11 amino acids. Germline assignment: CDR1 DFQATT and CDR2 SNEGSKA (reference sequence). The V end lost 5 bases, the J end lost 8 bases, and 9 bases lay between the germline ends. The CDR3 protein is CSAQTSGELFF. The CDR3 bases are TGCAGTGCTCAGACTAGTGGGGAGCTGTTTTTT.

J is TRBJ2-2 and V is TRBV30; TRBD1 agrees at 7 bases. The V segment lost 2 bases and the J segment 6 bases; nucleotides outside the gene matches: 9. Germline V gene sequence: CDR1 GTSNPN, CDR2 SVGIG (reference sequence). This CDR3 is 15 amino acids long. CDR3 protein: CAWSRIDRDAGELFF. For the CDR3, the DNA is TGTGCCTGGAGTCGCATTGACAGGGACGCCGGGGAGCTGTTTTTT.

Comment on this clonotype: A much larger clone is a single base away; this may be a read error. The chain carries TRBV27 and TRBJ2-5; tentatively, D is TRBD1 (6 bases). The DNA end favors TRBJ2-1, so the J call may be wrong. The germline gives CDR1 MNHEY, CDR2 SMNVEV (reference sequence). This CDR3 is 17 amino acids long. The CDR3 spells CASSLLRTVGTYNGQFF. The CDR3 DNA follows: TGTGCCAGCAGTTTACTAAGGACAGTCGGCACCTACAATGGGCAGTTCTTC.